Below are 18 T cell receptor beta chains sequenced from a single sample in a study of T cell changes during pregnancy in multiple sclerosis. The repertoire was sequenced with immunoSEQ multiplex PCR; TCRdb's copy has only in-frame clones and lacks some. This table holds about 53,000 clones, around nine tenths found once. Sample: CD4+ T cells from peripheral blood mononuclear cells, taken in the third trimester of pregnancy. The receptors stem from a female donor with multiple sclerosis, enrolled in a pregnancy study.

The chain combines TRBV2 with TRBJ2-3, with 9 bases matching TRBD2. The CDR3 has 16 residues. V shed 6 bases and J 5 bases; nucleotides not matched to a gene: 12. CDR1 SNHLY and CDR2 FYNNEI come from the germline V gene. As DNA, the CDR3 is TGTGCCAGCAGCGCACTTGGCGGGGGGGCAATAGATACGCAGTATTTT. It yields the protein CASSALGGGAIDTQYF.

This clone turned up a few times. CDR3 in DNA: TGTGCCAGCTCACCAAACCCGGGGGACAGGGGGGGTGGAAACACCATATATTTT. Amino acids: CASSPNPGDRGGGNTIYF. The chain is built from TRBV18 and TRBJ1-3; 11 positions agree with TRBD1. V lost 2 bases and J lost 3; bases outside the gene matches: 9. The CDR3 is 18 amino acids. Germline V gene sequence: CDR1 KGHSH, CDR2 LQKENI.

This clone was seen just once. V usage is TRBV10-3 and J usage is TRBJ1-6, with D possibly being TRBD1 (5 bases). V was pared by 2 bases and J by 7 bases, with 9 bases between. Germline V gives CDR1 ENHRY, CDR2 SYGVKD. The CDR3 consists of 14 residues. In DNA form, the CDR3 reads TGTGCCATCAGTGAGGGGGCCTCCAATTCACCCCTCCACTTT. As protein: CAISEGASNSPLHF.

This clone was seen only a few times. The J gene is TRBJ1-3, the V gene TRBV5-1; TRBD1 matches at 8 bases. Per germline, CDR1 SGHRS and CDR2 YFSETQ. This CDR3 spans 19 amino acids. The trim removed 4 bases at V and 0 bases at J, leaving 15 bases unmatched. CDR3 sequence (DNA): TGCGCCAGCAGCCCGACCGGACAGGGCGTACTCCGCTCTGGAAACACCATATATTTT. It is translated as CASSPTGQGVLRSGNTIYF.

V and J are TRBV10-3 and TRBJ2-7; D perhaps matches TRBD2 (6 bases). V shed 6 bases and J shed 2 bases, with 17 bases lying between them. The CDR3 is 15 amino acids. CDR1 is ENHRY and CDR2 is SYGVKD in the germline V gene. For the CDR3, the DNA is TGTGCCATCAGCTCTAGTTCCGCGGGGACCTACGAGCAGTACTTC. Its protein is CAISSSSAGTYEQYF.

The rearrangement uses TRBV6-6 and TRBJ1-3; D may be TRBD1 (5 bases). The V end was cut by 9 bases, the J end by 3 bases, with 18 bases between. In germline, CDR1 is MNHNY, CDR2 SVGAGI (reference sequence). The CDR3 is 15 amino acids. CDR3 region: CASGGESTVGNTIYF. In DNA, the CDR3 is TGTGCCAGTGGGGGGGAGTCCACCGTTGGAAACACCATATATTTT.

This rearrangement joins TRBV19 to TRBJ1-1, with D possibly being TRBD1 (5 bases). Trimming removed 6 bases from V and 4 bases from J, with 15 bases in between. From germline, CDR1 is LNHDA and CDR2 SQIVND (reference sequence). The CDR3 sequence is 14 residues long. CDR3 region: CASSSTGLSTEAFF. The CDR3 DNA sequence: TGTGCCAGTAGCTCCACAGGCCTTAGCACTGAAGCTTTCTTT.

The CDR3 nucleotides are TGTGCCAGCAGCATCACTAGCGGCTCTGGGGCCAACGTCCTGACTTTC. Translating it yields CASSITSGSGANVLTF. This chain connects TRBV9 to TRBJ2-6; TRBD2 agrees at 8 bases. CDR3 length equals 16 residues. V trimming: 4 bases; J trimming: 0 bases; junction bases outside the gene matches: 3. CDR1 is SGDLS and CDR2 is YYNGEE in the germline V gene.

The CDR3 bases are TGCGCCAGCAGCCTTACACGCTCTGGGGCCAACGTCCTGACTTTC. Residues: CASSLTRSGANVLTF. This sequence joins TRBV5-1 and TRBJ2-6, with D hard to call. The length of the CDR3 is 15 residues. Germline V gene sequence: CDR1 SGHRS, CDR2 YFSETQ. V was clipped by 4 bases and J by 0 bases, with 8 bases between them.

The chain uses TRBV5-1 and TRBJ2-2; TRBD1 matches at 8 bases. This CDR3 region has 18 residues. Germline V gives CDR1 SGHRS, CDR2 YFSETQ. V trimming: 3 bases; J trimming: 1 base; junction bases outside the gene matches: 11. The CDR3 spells CASSSSLWTGQNTGELFF. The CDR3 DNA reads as TGCGCCAGCAGCTCGTCTCTTTGGACAGGGCAGAACACCGGGGAGCTGTTTTTT.

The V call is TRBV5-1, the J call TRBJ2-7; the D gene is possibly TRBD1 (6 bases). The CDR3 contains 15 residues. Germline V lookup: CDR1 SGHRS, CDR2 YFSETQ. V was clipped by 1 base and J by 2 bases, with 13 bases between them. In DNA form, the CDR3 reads TGCGCCAGCAGCTTGTTGTCGGACAGTACCTACGAGCAGTACTTC. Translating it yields CASSLLSDSTYEQYF. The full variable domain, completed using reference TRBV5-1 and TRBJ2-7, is KAGVTQTPRYLIKTRGQQVTLSCSPISGHRSVSWYQQTPGQGLQFLFEYFSETQRNKGNFPGRFSGRQFSNSRSEMNVSTLELGDSALYLCASSLLSDSTYEQYFGPGTRLTVT.

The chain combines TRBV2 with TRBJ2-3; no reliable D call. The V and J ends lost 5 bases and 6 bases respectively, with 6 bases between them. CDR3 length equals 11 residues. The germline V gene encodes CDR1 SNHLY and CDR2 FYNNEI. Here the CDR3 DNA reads TGTGCCAGCAGTTTAGAGGATACGCAGTATTTT. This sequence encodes CASSLEDTQYF.

The CDR3 region has the DNA TGTGCCAGCTCCAGAGCAGGGTACGAGCAGTACTTC. Protein: CASSRAGYEQYF. The chain carries TRBV6-1 and TRBJ2-7, with D perhaps matching TRBD1 (5 bases). V lost 8 bases, J lost 4 bases, and 12 bases lay in between. This CDR3 comprises 12 residues. Germline lookup yields CDR1 MNHNS and CDR2 SASEGT.

CDR3 residues: CASSLAHRTLSGYEQYF. CDR3 nucleotides: TGTGCCAGCAGCTTAGCCCACCGTACTTTATCTGGCTACGAGCAGTACTTC. The chain recombines TRBV7-2 with TRBJ2-7; no clear D. The CDR3 has 17 residues. The V end lost 0 bases, the J end lost 3 bases, and 18 bases lay between the germline ends. The germline V gene encodes CDR1 SGHTA and CDR2 FQGNSA.

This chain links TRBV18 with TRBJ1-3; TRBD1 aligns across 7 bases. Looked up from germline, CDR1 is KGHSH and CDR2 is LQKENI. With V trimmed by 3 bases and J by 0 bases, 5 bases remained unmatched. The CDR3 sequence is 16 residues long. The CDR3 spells CASSPTGKGSGNTIYF. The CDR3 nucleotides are TGTGCCAGCTCACCGACAGGGAAAGGCTCTGGAAACACCATATATTTT.

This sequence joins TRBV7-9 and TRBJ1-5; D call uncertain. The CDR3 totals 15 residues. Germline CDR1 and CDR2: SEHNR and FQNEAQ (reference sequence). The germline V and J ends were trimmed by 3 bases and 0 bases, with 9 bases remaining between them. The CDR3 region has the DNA TGTGCCAGCAGCTTGGGAGGGTATAGCAATCAGCCCCAGCATTTT. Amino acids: CASSLGGYSNQPQHF.

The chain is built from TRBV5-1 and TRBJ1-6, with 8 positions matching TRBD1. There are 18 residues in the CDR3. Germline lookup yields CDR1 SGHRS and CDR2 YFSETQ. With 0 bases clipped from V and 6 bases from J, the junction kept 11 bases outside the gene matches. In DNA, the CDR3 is TGCGCCAGCAGCTTGGACAGGGGGTCAAACTTCGGTAATTCACCCCTCCACTTT. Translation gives CASSLDRGSNFGNSPLHF.

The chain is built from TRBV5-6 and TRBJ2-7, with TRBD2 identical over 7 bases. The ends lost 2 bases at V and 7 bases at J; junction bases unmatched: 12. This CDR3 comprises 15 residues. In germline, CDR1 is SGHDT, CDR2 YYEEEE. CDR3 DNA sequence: TGTGCCAGCAGCTTTGGAGCTAGCGGCCCCCTGGAGCAGTACTTC. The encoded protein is CASSFGASGPLEQYF.